The source of this TCR beta chain is a study of blood T cell repertoires in COVID-19. Study-wide background: Spain, Italy and the United States supplied samples that represented acute and convalescent COVID-19.

J lost 6 bases, V lost 1 base, and 3 bases had no gene match. CDR3 length: 14 residues. The germline V gene has CDR1 GTSNPN and CDR2 SVGIG (reference sequence). Authors' methods: From reference gene primer amplification, estimates of nucleated cell counts were derived. Libraries were prepared by immunoSEQ multiplex PCR; TCRdb keeps only in-frame clonotypes and omits some of them. V and J calls plus clone size are reproduced from that table; the DNA served to infer D and trimming. The sample holds approximately 500,000 clones, roughly nine tenths seen once. The sample taken for sequencing was peripheral blood. This clonotype was sampled from a woman aged 45 to 65 with COVID-19, enrolled during active disease. The V and J genes are TRBV30 and TRBJ2-1, with 10 bases fitting TRBD2. The CDR3 region is CAWSASGGLNEQFF. The CDR3 DNA sequence: TGTGCCTGGAGTGCTAGCGGGGGCCTCAATGAGCAGTTCTTC.